This T cell receptor (beta chain) was found in a study of T cells in Graves' hyperthyroidism and ophthalmopathy. Study-level points and caveats: Within blood appeared most thyroid clonotypes that had expanded above 0.001.

This clonotype has ten or more counts. As yet, its antigen is unknown. Under 3 months was the duration of disease in ophthalmopathy patients, who also had a Clinical Activity Score of at least 3 and a NOSPECS grade of at least 4. This CDR3 region has 15 residues. V was pared by 3 bases and J by 4 bases, with 8 bases of the junction left unmatched. CDR1 is KGHSH, CDR2 LQKENI, per germline. There were TCR beta CDR3 regions amplified from RNA transcripts. TCR CDR3 underwent first-round RT-PCR with the HTBI primer set. From the multiplex PCR reads, TCRdb called clonotypes with MiXCR, one entry per CDR3 protein. The repertoire consists of 700,000 or so distinct CDR3 sequences, with roughly 15% occurring once and the leading ten covering 9.5% to 15%.

Sequencing was performed on blood. The chain recombines TRBV18 with TRBJ2-7, with 8 bases that match TRBD1. The sequence came from a woman aged 50 to 65 with Graves' ophthalmopathy. The CDR3 sequence is CASSPSGQDFYEQYF. CDR3 sequence (DNA): TGTGCCAGCTCACCTTCGGGACAGGATTTTTACGAGCAGTACTTC.